The 9 T cell receptor beta chains below come from one sample, sequenced in a study of shared clonotypes between healthy human individuals. Naive CD8 cells lacked CD45RO, underwent positive selection for CCR7 and left out terminally differentiated effector memory CD45RA+ cells. Here immunoSEQ multiplex PCR was the method, and the copy in TCRdb shows in-frame clones only, minus some. The data show hundreds of thousands of clones, approximately 96% seen once. The sequenced material came from naive CD8+ T cells sorted from blood. The receptors stem from a woman in her 30s in good health.

This clone was observed a single time. The chain joins TRBV27 to TRBJ2-5; perhaps TRBD1 as D (6 bases). V shed 10 bases and J shed 5 bases, with 14 bases lying between them. The CDR3 sequence is 12 residues long. Germline loops: CDR1 MNHEY, CDR2 SMNVEV (reference sequence). CDR3 in amino acids: CATRGMGETQYF. Written as DNA, the CDR3 is TGTGCCACAAGGGGGATGGGGGAGACCCAGTACTTC.

This CDR3 reads CASSMFQGAAYEQYF. The CDR3 nucleotides are TGTGCCAGTAGTATGTTCCAGGGGGCGGCCTACGAGCAGTACTTC. The chain carries TRBV19 and TRBJ2-7; 8 bases are a match to TRBD1. V was clipped by 3 bases and J by 2 bases; unmatched bases: 6. CDR1 LNHDA and CDR2 SQIVND come from the germline V gene (reference sequence). This CDR3 is built from 15 residues.

The chain has TRBV5-1 and TRBJ2-1; perhaps TRBD2 as D (5 bases). Germline CDR1 reads SGHRS; CDR2 reads YFSETQ. The CDR3 sequence is 15 residues long. V gave up 4 bases and J gave up 7 bases, with 18 bases separating them. CDR3 bases: TGCGCCAGCAGCGCCCCCCGGGGTAGGTTAAATGAGCAGTTCTTC. It specifies CASSAPRGRLNEQFF.

The chain combines TRBV29-1 with TRBJ2-6; the D is unclear. The CDR3 extends over 14 amino acids. V gave up 5 bases and J gave up 0 bases, with 8 bases separating them. Germline CDR1 SQVTM, CDR2 ANQGSEA. DNA for the CDR3: TGCAGCGTTAGGTTTGACTCTGGGGCCAACGTCCTGACTTTC. This gives the protein CSVRFDSGANVLTF.

This clone was observed a single time. The chain employs TRBV11-2 and TRBJ2-1; TRBD2 matches 16 bases. Per germline, CDR1 SGHAT and CDR2 FQNNGV. The trim removed 5 bases at V and 4 bases at J, leaving 5 bases unmatched. This CDR3 comprises 17 residues. The CDR3 region has the DNA TGTGCCAGCAGCCCGGGACTAGCGGGAGGGGAATACAATGAGCAGTTCTTC. Protein product: CASSPGLAGGEYNEQFF.

The gene calls are TRBV7-9 and TRBJ1-1, with D uncertain. The CDR3 runs 12 residues. V lost 2 bases to trimming and J lost 6 bases, with 7 bases between them. CDR1 and CDR2 from the germline V gene are SEHNR and FQNEAQ (reference sequence). CDR3 coding DNA: TGTGCCAGCAGCTTAAGGGTCCCTGAAGCTTTCTTT. Its translation is CASSLRVPEAFF.

The chain employs TRBV7-9 and TRBJ1-1; possible D gene TRBD1, 6 bases. V lost 8 bases, J lost 4 bases, and 17 bases lay in between. The germline V gene encodes CDR1 SEHNR and CDR2 FQNEAQ (reference sequence). The CDR3 totals 14 residues. The CDR3 here is CASVELGAGTEAFF. In nucleotides, the CDR3 is TGTGCCAGCGTGGAATTGGGGGCGGGCACTGAAGCTTTCTTT.

The chain links TRBV28 to TRBJ2-5; D remains ambiguous. Germline V gene lookup returns CDR1 MDHEN and CDR2 SYDVKM. The V end lost 8 bases, the J end lost 1 base, and 14 bases lay between the germline ends. The CDR3 totals 14 residues. This CDR3 reads CASQQIGSQETQYF. The DNA for the CDR3 is TGTGCCAGCCAACAAATAGGCTCCCAAGAGACCCAGTACTTC.

The table lists this clone with a count of one. The chain is built from TRBV5-6 and TRBJ1-2; the D is unclear. The germline V and J ends were trimmed by 1 base and 0 bases, with 16 bases remaining between them. Germline CDR1 and CDR2: SGHDT and YYEEEE. The CDR3 has 17 residues. The CDR3 region has the DNA TGTGCCAGCAGCTTGCGGGTCCCCAGGTTAACTAACTATGGCTACACCTTC. Its translation: CASSLRVPRLTNYGYTF.